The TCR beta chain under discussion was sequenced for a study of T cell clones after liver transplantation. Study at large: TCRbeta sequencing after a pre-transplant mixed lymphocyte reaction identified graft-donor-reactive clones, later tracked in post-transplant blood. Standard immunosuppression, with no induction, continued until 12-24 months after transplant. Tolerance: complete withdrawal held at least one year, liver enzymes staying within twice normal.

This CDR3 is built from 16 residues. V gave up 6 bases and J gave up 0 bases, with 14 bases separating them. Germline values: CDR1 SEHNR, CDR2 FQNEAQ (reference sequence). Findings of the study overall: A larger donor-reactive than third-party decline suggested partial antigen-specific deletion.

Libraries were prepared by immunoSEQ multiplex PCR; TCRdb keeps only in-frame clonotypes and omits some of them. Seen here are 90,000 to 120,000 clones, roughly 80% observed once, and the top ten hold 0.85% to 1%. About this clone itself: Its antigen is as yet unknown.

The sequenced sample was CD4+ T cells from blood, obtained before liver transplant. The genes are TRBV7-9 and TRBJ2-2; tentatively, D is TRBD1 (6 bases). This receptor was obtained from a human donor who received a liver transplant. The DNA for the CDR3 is TGTGCCAGCAGACCCCGGGACACATCGAACACCGGGGAGCTGTTTTTT. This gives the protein CASRPRDTSNTGELFF.